This TCR beta chain emerged from a study of blood T cells in healthy people across ages. Study at large: When template switching was applied, about one barcoded beta molecule was captured per two T cells.

About this clonotype: Its antigen remains unknown.

The germline gives CDR1 SGHTA, CDR2 FQGNSA. The CDR3 consists of 15 residues. Isolated PBMCs totaled at least 6 million in each sample. Broader study findings: Investigators treated diversity estimates from one million T cells as underestimates.

Using a J-beta primer mix together with a sample-barcoded 5' primer, a second PCR was run for roughly 7 to 11 cycles. Every molecule of cDNA carried a tag from a template-switch adaptor with 12 random nucleotides. TCRdb re-analysed the 5' RACE reads in MiXCR, keeping a single row per CDR3 protein. This table holds hundreds of thousands of distinct CDR3 sequences, approximately 22% found once. The V and J genes are TRBV7-2 and TRBJ2-5; D call uncertain. Near its end, the DNA agrees better with TRBJ2-1, so the J call may be wrong. Sequencing was performed on blood. This clonotype originated in an older man in good health. This CDR3 is CASSLVVSAYNEQFF. In DNA form, the CDR3 reads TGTGCCAGCAGCTTAGTTGTGAGTGCGTACAATGAGCAGTTCTTC.